Listed below are T cell receptor beta chains from one sample, sequenced in a study of blood T cell repertoires in COVID-19. Data came from immunoSEQ multiplex PCR; TCRdb stores just in-frame clones and leaves some out. The profile shows some 140,000 clones, roughly 83% of them singletons. Sequencing was performed on peripheral blood. The receptors come from a woman between 55 and 75 years old with acute or convalescent COVID-19. CDR3s include the opening cysteine and the closing phenylalanine or tryptophan. The order of the fields is D gene, V gene, clone size, J gene, CDR3 DNA, CDR3 protein. A D gene is named only where the DNA matches it firmly. Clone size is not always given. Where it is, it says once, few, many or a class for expanded clones.

D gene: TRBD1; V gene: TRBV10-3; clone size: -; J gene: TRBJ1-2; CDR3 DNA: TGTGCCATCAGGGGGGACAGGTGGAATGGCTACACCTTC; CDR3 protein: CAIRGDRWNGYTF
D gene: -; V gene: TRBV3-1/TRBV3-2; clone size: -; J gene: TRBJ1-2; CDR3 DNA: TGTGCCAGCAGCCAAGAACAGGCAAGGTGGGGCTACACCTTC; CDR3 protein: CASSQEQARWGYTF
D gene: -; V gene: TRBV12-5; clone size: -; J gene: TRBJ2-1; CDR3 DNA: TGTGCTAGTGGTTTGGTCCCGATCGTGTACAGGGGAGGACCCTTCGGCTGCCCCTACAATGAGCAGTTCTTC; CDR3 protein: CASGLVPIVYRGGPFGCPYNEQFF
D gene: -; V gene: TRBV30; clone size: -; J gene: TRBJ1-1; CDR3 DNA: TGTGCCTGGAGTGTATCCAGGAACACTGAAGCTTTCTTT; CDR3 protein: CAWSVSRNTEAFF
D gene: -; V gene: TRBV19; clone size: -; J gene: TRBJ1-2; CDR3 DNA: TGTGCCAGTAGTATAGGCGGGACGCGACTCCATGGCTACACCTTC; CDR3 protein: CASSIGGTRLHGYTF
D gene: TRBD2; V gene: TRBV3-1/TRBV3-2; clone size: -; J gene: TRBJ2-5; CDR3 DNA: TGTGCCAGCAGCCGCCCGACCCTAGCGGGGGGGCAAGAGACCCAGTACTTC; CDR3 protein: CASSRPTLAGGQETQYF
D gene: -; V gene: TRBV2; clone size: -; J gene: TRBJ1-2; CDR3 DNA: TGTGCCAGCAGAAAAGGGGTGGGAGGCTACACCTTC; CDR3 protein: CASRKGVGGYTF
D gene: -; V gene: TRBV10-2; clone size: -; J gene: TRBJ1-5; CDR3 DNA: TGCGCCAGCGGGTTTCAGGGTCGTCAGCCCCAGCATTTT; CDR3 protein: CASGFQGRQPQHF
D gene: -; V gene: TRBV11-1; clone size: -; J gene: TRBJ2-5; CDR3 DNA: TGTGCCAGCAGCTCAGGGGACCAAGAGACCCAGTACTTC; CDR3 protein: CASSSGDQETQYF
D gene: TRBD1; V gene: TRBV6-5; clone size: -; J gene: TRBJ1-2; CDR3 DNA: TGTGCCAGCAGGCAGGGGGCGCTGACTAACTATGGCTACACCTTC; CDR3 protein: CASRQGALTNYGYTF
D gene: -; V gene: TRBV30; clone size: once; J gene: TRBJ2-4; CDR3 DNA: TGTGCCTGGAGTAGGAGGGGACGGGACATTCAGTACTTC; CDR3 protein: CAWSRRGRDIQYF
D gene: TRBD1; V gene: TRBV11-3; clone size: -; J gene: TRBJ2-1; CDR3 DNA: TGTGCCAGCAGCTCAGGACAGGGCTACAATGAGCAGTTCTTC; CDR3 protein: CASSSGQGYNEQFF
D gene: -; V gene: TRBV4-1; clone size: -; J gene: TRBJ1-4; CDR3 DNA: TGCGCCAGCAGCCAAGGAAAGGGTGGAGGGGAAAAACTGTTTTTT; CDR3 protein: CASSQGKGGGEKLFF
D gene: -; V gene: TRBV7-9; clone size: few; J gene: TRBJ1-1; CDR3 DNA: TGTGCCAGCAGCTTGGCCGCTGAAGCTTTCTTT; CDR3 protein: CASSLAAEAFF
D gene: TRBD1; V gene: TRBV6-4; clone size: -; J gene: TRBJ1-1; CDR3 DNA: TGTGCCAGCAGTGACGCGACATGGGACAGCTTGAACACTGAAGCTTTCTTT; CDR3 protein: CASSDATWDSLNTEAFF
D gene: -; V gene: TRBV19; clone size: -; J gene: TRBJ2-1; CDR3 DNA: TGTGCCAGTAGTCCCCAGGGGTTCAATGAGCAGTTCTTC; CDR3 protein: CASSPQGFNEQFF
D gene: -; V gene: TRBV30; clone size: -; J gene: TRBJ1-5; CDR3 DNA: TGTGCCTGGAGTGGAGTTTTGGATCAGCCCCAGCATTTT; CDR3 protein: CAWSGVLDQPQHF
D gene: TRBD1; V gene: TRBV3-1/TRBV3-2; clone size: -; J gene: TRBJ1-2; CDR3 DNA: TGTGCCAGCAGCCTCGGACAGGGGAGGCTTGGCTACACCTTC; CDR3 protein: CASSLGQGRLGYTF
D gene: -; V gene: TRBV3-1/TRBV3-2; clone size: -; J gene: TRBJ1-5; CDR3 DNA: TGTGCCAGCAGCCAAGGGGCGGGGGCTGGACAGCCCCAGCATTTT; CDR3 protein: CASSQGAGAGQPQHF
D gene: -; V gene: TRBV18; clone size: -; J gene: TRBJ1-3; CDR3 DNA: TGTGCCAGCTCGGGAGTTGATTCTGGAAACACCATATATTTT; CDR3 protein: CASSGVDSGNTIYF
D gene: -; V gene: TRBV5-3; clone size: -; J gene: TRBJ2-6; CDR3 DNA: TGTGCCAGAAGCTTTTGGGGCCTCCCGAAGACTTTC; CDR3 protein: CARSFWGLPKTF
D gene: -; V gene: TRBV11-2; clone size: -; J gene: TRBJ2-5; CDR3 DNA: TGTGCCAGCAGCTTAGGGTTTATAGGGAGGAAGACCCAGTACTTC; CDR3 protein: CASSLGFIGRKTQYF
D gene: -; V gene: TRBV27; clone size: -; J gene: TRBJ1-1; CDR3 DNA: TGTGCCAGCAGTGTGAGGAGTGCGGCTATGAACACTGAAGCTTTCTTT; CDR3 protein: CASSVRSAAMNTEAFF
D gene: -; V gene: TRBV4-1; clone size: -; J gene: TRBJ2-3; CDR3 DNA: TGCGCCAGCAGCCCGGACAATTTGGGGACAGATACGCAGTATTTT; CDR3 protein: CASSPDNLGTDTQYF
D gene: -; V gene: TRBV4-1; clone size: -; J gene: TRBJ2-1; CDR3 DNA: TGCGCCAGCAGCCAAGCGGACACCTACAATGAGCAGTTCTTC; CDR3 protein: CASSQADTYNEQFF
D gene: -; V gene: TRBV7-9; clone size: -; J gene: TRBJ1-1; CDR3 DNA: TGTGCCAGCAGCCCGTACCCCCAGGGGCTTATTCCTGAAGCTTTCTTT; CDR3 protein: CASSPYPQGLIPEAFF
D gene: -; V gene: TRBV30; clone size: -; J gene: TRBJ1-1; CDR3 DNA: TGTGCCTGGAGTGTACGGGTTAACACTGAAGCTTTCTTT; CDR3 protein: CAWSVRVNTEAFF
D gene: TRBD1; V gene: TRBV3-1/TRBV3-2; clone size: once; J gene: TRBJ1-3; CDR3 DNA: TGTGCCAGCAGCCGCCAGCAGGGGGCTTCTGGAAACACCATATATTTT; CDR3 protein: CASSRQQGASGNTIYF
D gene: -; V gene: TRBV19; clone size: -; J gene: TRBJ2-1; CDR3 DNA: TGTGCCAGTAGTATAGGGGGGGGCGCTTACAATGAGCAGTTCTTC; CDR3 protein: CASSIGGGAYNEQFF
D gene: TRBD1; V gene: TRBV5-6; clone size: -; J gene: TRBJ2-4; CDR3 DNA: TGTGCCAGCAGCTTTAACCTACAGGGGACGTATGGGGACATTCAGTACTTC; CDR3 protein: CASSFNLQGTYGDIQYF
D gene: TRBD1; V gene: TRBV6-5; clone size: once; J gene: TRBJ1-5; CDR3 DNA: TGTGCCAGCAGAAGGGACAGTTTAGGTCAGCCCCAGCATTTT; CDR3 protein: CASRRDSLGQPQHF
D gene: -; V gene: TRBV12-3/TRBV12-4; clone size: -; J gene: TRBJ1-4; CDR3 DNA: TGTGCCAGTGGTCGGGGGGGTGAAAAACTGTTTTTT; CDR3 protein: CASGRGGEKLFF
D gene: TRBD2; V gene: TRBV24-1; clone size: once; J gene: TRBJ2-3; CDR3 DNA: TGTGCCACCAGTGATAGGTCTAGCGGGGGCATTGGGGCAGATACGCAGTATTTT; CDR3 protein: CATSDRSSGGIGADTQYF
D gene: -; V gene: TRBV18; clone size: -; J gene: TRBJ1-5; CDR3 DNA: TGTGCCAGCTCACCCGAGGAATCTGGTTATCAGCCCCAGCATTTT; CDR3 protein: CASSPEESGYQPQHF
D gene: -; V gene: TRBV7-3; clone size: -; J gene: TRBJ1-3; CDR3 DNA: TGTGCCAGCAGCCCCCAAGGGGGACCCTCTGGAAACACCATATATTTT; CDR3 protein: CASSPQGGPSGNTIYF
D gene: -; V gene: TRBV2; clone size: few; J gene: TRBJ1-5; CDR3 DNA: TGTGCCAGCCCGGGCAGGGGAGGCAATCAGCCCCAGCATTTT; CDR3 protein: CASPGRGGNQPQHF
D gene: -; V gene: TRBV3-1/TRBV3-2; clone size: -; J gene: TRBJ2-1; CDR3 DNA: TGTGCCAGCAGCCGACCGCTAGAGAGATACAATGAGCAGTTCTTC; CDR3 protein: CASSRPLERYNEQFF
D gene: -; V gene: TRBV23-1; clone size: -; J gene: TRBJ1-1; CDR3 DNA: TGCGCCAGCAGTCATCTGACTCGAGCTTTCTTT; CDR3 protein: CASSHLTRAFF
D gene: TRBD1; V gene: TRBV30; clone size: -; J gene: TRBJ1-6; CDR3 DNA: TGTGCCTGGAGTTTCTGGACAGGGGGAGGTTCACCCCTCCACTTT; CDR3 protein: CAWSFWTGGGSPLHF
D gene: -; V gene: TRBV11-2; clone size: -; J gene: TRBJ1-5; CDR3 DNA: TGTGCCAGCAGCTTAGATTCGTCGGAGCCCCAGCATTTT; CDR3 protein: CASSLDSSEPQHF
D gene: TRBD1; V gene: TRBV6-5; clone size: few; J gene: TRBJ1-2; CDR3 DNA: TGTGCCAGCAGATCTGGGACAGGGGGCCCTTATGGCTACACCTTC; CDR3 protein: CASRSGTGGPYGYTF
D gene: -; V gene: TRBV6-5; clone size: -; J gene: TRBJ1-5; CDR3 DNA: TGTGCCAGCAAAAAGCAGGGTGGACAGCCCCAGCATTTT; CDR3 protein: CASKKQGGQPQHF
D gene: -; V gene: TRBV5-8; clone size: -; J gene: TRBJ2-1; CDR3 DNA: TGTGCCAGCAGCCTCACCCGGGGGAGCTCCTACAATGAGCAGTTCTTC; CDR3 protein: CASSLTRGSSYNEQFF
D gene: -; V gene: TRBV12-3/TRBV12-4; clone size: -; J gene: TRBJ1-2; CDR3 DNA: TGTGCCAGCAGTAGGGGTCGCAACGGCTACACCTTC; CDR3 protein: CASSRGRNGYTF
D gene: TRBD2; V gene: TRBV6-1; clone size: -; J gene: TRBJ2-1; CDR3 DNA: TGTGCCAGCAGTTTTGTAGCGGGGGGTTACAATGAGCAGTTCTTC; CDR3 protein: CASSFVAGGYNEQFF
D gene: -; V gene: TRBV2; clone size: -; J gene: TRBJ1-4; CDR3 DNA: TGTGCCAGCAGCGCTCCCGACGGACAATTGAATGAAAAACTGTTTTTT; CDR3 protein: CASSAPDGQLNEKLFF
D gene: -; V gene: TRBV7-9; clone size: -; J gene: TRBJ1-1; CDR3 DNA: TGTGCCAGCAGCTTAGCTAGGCAGGGAAACACTGAAGCTTTCTTT; CDR3 protein: CASSLARQGNTEAFF
D gene: -; V gene: TRBV19; clone size: -; J gene: TRBJ2-6; CDR3 DNA: TGTGCCAGTAGTCCCGACAGAGCCGGGGCCAACGTCCTGACTTTC; CDR3 protein: CASSPDRAGANVLTF
D gene: TRBD1; V gene: TRBV7-6; clone size: -; J gene: TRBJ1-2; CDR3 DNA: TGTGCCAGCAGCTTAAACAGGGGGCAGGACTATGGCTACACCTTC; CDR3 protein: CASSLNRGQDYGYTF
D gene: -; V gene: TRBV9; clone size: few; J gene: TRBJ1-3; CDR3 DNA: TGTGCCAGCAGCGCAATACAGGGCTTTGGAAACACCATATATTTT; CDR3 protein: CASSAIQGFGNTIYF
D gene: -; V gene: TRBV2; clone size: -; J gene: TRBJ1-4; CDR3 DNA: TGTGCCAGCTCTCTGCGGGGTACTAATGAAAAACTGTTTTTT; CDR3 protein: CASSLRGTNEKLFF
D gene: TRBD2; V gene: TRBV14; clone size: -; J gene: TRBJ2-2; CDR3 DNA: TGTGCCAGCAGCCAAGGACTAGCGGGGGGCCGCGAGGAGCTGTTTTTT; CDR3 protein: CASSQGLAGGREELFF
D gene: -; V gene: TRBV6-5; clone size: -; J gene: TRBJ1-2; CDR3 DNA: TGTGCCAGCAGTTACCTATCACAGGGTCTCTATGGCTACACCTTC; CDR3 protein: CASSYLSQGLYGYTF
D gene: -; V gene: TRBV5-1; clone size: -; J gene: TRBJ1-6; CDR3 DNA: TGCGCCAGCAGCCTAGGCCCGGGCTCCTATAATTCACCCCTCCACTTT; CDR3 protein: CASSLGPGSYNSPLHF
D gene: TRBD1; V gene: TRBV4-1; clone size: -; J gene: TRBJ1-5; CDR3 DNA: TGCGCCAGCAGCCGATCTCCCGGGACAGGGGAACAGCCCCAGCATTTT; CDR3 protein: CASSRSPGTGEQPQHF
D gene: -; V gene: TRBV19; clone size: -; J gene: TRBJ2-3; CDR3 DNA: TGTGCCAGTAGTATGCAGGGCCATGGGATTAAGGATACGCAGTATTTT; CDR3 protein: CASSMQGHGIKDTQYF
D gene: TRBD1; V gene: TRBV30; clone size: -; J gene: TRBJ1-1; CDR3 DNA: TGTGCCTGGAGTAGAAACAGGGGCCCCGTCGTCACTGAAGCTTTCTTT; CDR3 protein: CAWSRNRGPVVTEAFF
D gene: TRBD1; V gene: TRBV10-3; clone size: -; J gene: TRBJ1-2; CDR3 DNA: TGTGCCATCAGCGCCGAGGGACAGGGGGCTGGTGGCTACACCTTC; CDR3 protein: CAISAEGQGAGGYTF
D gene: -; V gene: TRBV30; clone size: -; J gene: TRBJ1-5; CDR3 DNA: TGTGCCTGGAGTAGACAGCCTGGACAGCCCCAGCATTTT; CDR3 protein: CAWSRQPGQPQHF